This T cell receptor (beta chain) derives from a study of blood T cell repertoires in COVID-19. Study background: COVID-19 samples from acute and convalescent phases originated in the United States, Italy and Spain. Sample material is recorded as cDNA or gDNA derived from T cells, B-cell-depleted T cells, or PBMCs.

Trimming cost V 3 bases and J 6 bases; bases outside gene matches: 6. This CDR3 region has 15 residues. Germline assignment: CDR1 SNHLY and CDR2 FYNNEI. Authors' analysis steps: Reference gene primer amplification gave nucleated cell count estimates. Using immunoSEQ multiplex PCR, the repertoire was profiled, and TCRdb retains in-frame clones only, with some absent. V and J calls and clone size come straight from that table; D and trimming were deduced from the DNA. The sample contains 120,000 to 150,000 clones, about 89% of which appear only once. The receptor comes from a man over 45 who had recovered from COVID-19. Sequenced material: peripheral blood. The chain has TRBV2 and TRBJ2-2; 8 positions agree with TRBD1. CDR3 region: CASSEDRVGAGELFF. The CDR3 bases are TGTGCCAGCAGTGAGGACAGGGTAGGCGCCGGGGAGCTGTTTTTT.